This passage covers 24 T cell receptor beta chains from one sample sequenced in a study of blood T cell repertoires in COVID-19. TCRdb's table, derived via immunoSEQ multiplex PCR, lists solely in-frame clones and lacks some. The data show some 310,000 clones, with around 86% seen just once and 1% held by the top ten. The specimen was peripheral blood. These receptors came from a man between 50 and 59 years old with active or convalescent COVID-19.

This chain joins TRBV4-3 and TRBJ1-5, with 10 bases aligning to TRBD1. CDR1 LGHNA and CDR2 YSLEER come from the germline V gene. J was trimmed by 7 bases and V by 1 base; bases with no gene match: 13. This CDR3 contains 18 residues. Written as DNA, the CDR3 is TGCGCCAGCAGCCAAGGCGTTTCCGGGACAGGGGAGTGGCAGCCCCAGCATTTT. Its translation is CASSQGVSGTGEWQPQHF.

The chain is built from TRBV30 and TRBJ2-5; unclear D gene. The CDR3 spans 12 residues. Trimming shortened V by 4 bases and J by 3 bases, and 9 bases separated the two germline ends. Germline assignment: CDR1 GTSNPN and CDR2 SVGIG (reference sequence). The CDR3 sequence: CAWISLKETQYF. The DNA of the CDR3 is TGTGCCTGGATCTCTTTAAAAGAGACCCAGTACTTC.

The J gene is TRBJ2-6, the V gene TRBV5-8; D gene uncertain. V dropped 1 base and J dropped 0 bases, with 8 bases sitting between them. This CDR3 has 16 amino acids. In germline, CDR1 is SGHTS, CDR2 YDEGEE. CDR3 loop: CASSLTRSSGANVLTF. In DNA, the CDR3 is TGTGCCAGCAGCTTGACACGGAGCTCTGGGGCCAACGTCCTGACTTTC.

The chain uses TRBV7-7 and TRBJ2-3; D is perhaps TRBD2 (6 bases). The V and J ends lost 1 base and 0 bases respectively, with 11 bases between them. The CDR3 covers 16 residues. Germline V gene data show CDR1 as SSHAT and CDR2 as FNYEAQ (reference sequence). The CDR3 bases are TGTGCCAGCAGCTTAGGCGGGGACTCTAGCACAGATACGCAGTATTTT. Its translation is CASSLGGDSSTDTQYF.

This rearrangement joins TRBV7-6 to TRBJ2-5; 9 bases map to TRBD1. The V gene's germline CDR1 is SGHVS and CDR2 FNYEAQ. The CDR3 consists of 13 residues. With V trimmed by 5 bases and J by 4 bases, 2 bases remained unmatched. The CDR3 DNA sequence: TGTGCCAGCAGCCGGGACAGGGCAGAGACCCAGTACTTC. Translated: CASSRDRAETQYF.

This chain joins TRBV30 and TRBJ1-1; D gene uncertain. V was trimmed by 0 bases and J by 0 bases, leaving 8 bases between them. This CDR3 comprises 14 residues. CDR1 and CDR2 (germline): GTSNPN, SVGIG (reference sequence). The CDR3 region is CAWSVRRVNTEAFF. DNA of the CDR3: TGTGCCTGGAGTGTCCGGAGGGTGAACACTGAAGCTTTCTTT.

This chain uses TRBV3-1 (or the pseudogene TRBV3-2) with TRBJ1-1; 9 bases align to TRBD1. Per the germline V gene, CDR1 is LGHDT and CDR2 is YNNKEL (reference sequence). This CDR3 region has 17 residues. Trimming removed 1 base from V and 5 bases from J; junction bases left unmatched: 11. The CDR3 is CASSQAVSGTGYTEAFF. CDR3 nucleotides: TGTGCCAGCAGCCAAGCTGTTTCCGGGACAGGGTATACTGAAGCTTTCTTT.

The CDR3 loop is CATAPNEGGRSPLHF. CDR3 DNA: TGTGCCACCGCCCCAAACGAGGGAGGAAGGTCACCCCTCCACTTT. The V and J genes are TRBV28 and TRBJ1-6; D gene uncertain. The CDR3 consists of 15 residues. Germline-derived CDR1 and CDR2 are MDHEN and SYDVKM. V lost 10 bases to trimming and J lost 10 bases, with 23 bases between them.

This sequence joins TRBV30 and TRBJ1-3; 7 positions match TRBD1. V lost 3 bases to trimming and J lost 8 bases; unmatched junction nucleotides: 7. The CDR3 totals 13 residues. In germline, CDR1 is GTSNPN, CDR2 SVGIG (reference sequence). The DNA for the CDR3 is TGTGCCTGGAGGCTGACAGGGCACGACACCATATATTTT. This encodes CAWRLTGHDTIYF.

This chain's CDR3 is CASSGGTSSDTQYF. The CDR3 bases are TGTGCCAGCAGCGGCGGGACTAGCTCGGATACGCAGTATTTT. The V call is TRBV5-4, the J call TRBJ2-3; 9 bases match TRBD2. J gave up 6 bases and V 4 bases, and 6 bases lay outside the gene matches. Per germline, CDR1 SGHNT and CDR2 YYREEE (reference sequence). The CDR3 consists of 14 residues.

The J gene is TRBJ1-1, the V gene TRBV2; the D gene is possibly TRBD1 (6 bases). This CDR3 is 14 amino acids long. Per the germline V gene, CDR1 is SNHLY and CDR2 is FYNNEI. The V end was cut by 6 bases, the J end by 0 bases, with 11 bases between. The CDR3 loop is CASSGQIMNTEAFF. The CDR3, as DNA: TGTGCCAGCAGCGGACAGATCATGAACACTGAAGCTTTCTTT.

The V and J genes are TRBV30 and TRBJ1-5, with TRBD1 identical over 8 bases. From germline, CDR1 is GTSNPN and CDR2 SVGIG (reference sequence). V trimming: 0 bases; J trimming: 4 bases; junction bases outside the gene matches: 11. The CDR3 has 17 amino acids. In DNA, the CDR3 is TGTGCCTGGAGTGTCGGTTGGACAGGGAGCGAGAATCAGCCCCAGCATTTT. Residues: CAWSVGWTGSENQPQHF.

CDR3 region: CASSLLYGEGRETQYF. The CDR3 DNA sequence: TGTGCCAGCAGTTTACTTTACGGGGAGGGTCGGGAGACCCAGTACTTC. V gene TRBV28 combines with J gene TRBJ2-5, with 7 bases matching TRBD2. The CDR3 totals 16 residues. J was trimmed by 5 bases and V by 2 bases; bases with no gene match: 11. Germline CDR1 is MDHEN and CDR2 is SYDVKM. The variable domain in full, with the rest retrieved from reference TRBV28 and TRBJ2-5, is DVKVTQSSRYLVKRTGEKVFLECVQDMDHENMFWYRQDPGLGLRLIYFSYDVKMKEKGDIPEGYSVSREKKERFSLILESASTNQTSMYLCASSLLYGEGRETQYFGPGTRLLVL.

Turning to this clone: Different DNA sequences within this sample yield the same CDR3. CDR3: CAWSVGGTDTQYF. CDR3 DNA: TGTGCCTGGAGTGTCGGGGGGACAGATACGCAGTATTTT. V and J are TRBV30 and TRBJ2-3; 7 bases are shared with TRBD2. J lost 3 bases, V lost 0 bases, and 0 bases had no gene match. The length of the CDR3 is 13 residues. Germline V gene data show CDR1 as GTSNPN and CDR2 as SVGIG (reference sequence).

J is TRBJ1-1 and V is TRBV19; tentatively, D is TRBD1 (6 bases). V was trimmed by 6 bases and J by 8 bases, leaving 10 bases between them. The CDR3 is 11 amino acids. Germline CDR1 LNHDA, CDR2 SQIVND (reference sequence). The CDR3 DNA follows: TGTGCCAGTAGGGGCAGGGGCGAAGCTTTCTTT. Its protein product is CASRGRGEAFF.

This chain links TRBV7-9 with TRBJ1-2; D is ambiguous. Deletions cut 5 bases from V and 8 bases from J, with 15 bases between. The germline V gene encodes CDR1 SEHNR and CDR2 FQNEAQ (reference sequence). The CDR3 length is 13 residues. CDR3 sequence: CASSPTEHRGYTF. The CDR3 DNA is TGTGCCAGCAGCCCAACGGAACACAGAGGCTACACCTTC.

This chain connects TRBV19 to TRBJ1-5; 9 bases are shared with TRBD1. The CDR3 spans 18 residues. Trimming removed 0 bases from V and 6 bases from J; junction bases left unmatched: 12. Germline CDR1 LNHDA, CDR2 SQIVND (reference sequence). CDR3 DNA sequence: TGTGCCAGTAGTATAGATCTAGCCGGGACAGGGTCTCGTCAGCCCCAGCATTTT. Its protein product is CASSIDLAGTGSRQPQHF.

The chain couples TRBV6-6 to TRBJ1-6, with TRBD1 matching over 7 bases. Trimming took 6 bases from V and 9 from J; bases not matched to a gene: 11. The CDR3 length is 15 residues. Germline V lookup: CDR1 MNHNY, CDR2 SVGAGI (reference sequence). CDR3 coding DNA: TGTGCCAGCAGCCGGACAGGACCTAAGGGTTCACCCCTCCACTTT. Translation: CASSRTGPKGSPLHF.

In regard to this clone: Relative to the germline gene, one junction end is altered; a read error may explain this. The V gene is TRBV5-1, the J gene TRBJ2-5, with D perhaps matching TRBD2 (5 bases). Germline values: CDR1 SGHRS, CDR2 YFSETQ. This CDR3 comprises 13 residues. This CDR3 reads CASSQDWGEIQYF. The CDR3 bases are TGCGCCAGCAGCCAGGACTGGGGAGAGATCCAGTACTTC.

V is TRBV28 and J is TRBJ2-6, with D unresolved. Looked up from germline, CDR1 is MDHEN and CDR2 is SYDVKM. The CDR3 is 16 residues long. Trimming took off 1 base at V and 0 bases at J, with 7 bases between the two ends. CDR3 residues: CASSLFGSSGANVLTF. The CDR3 DNA sequence: TGTGCCAGCAGTTTATTTGGCAGCTCTGGGGCCAACGTCCTGACTTTC.

The chain recombines TRBV9 with TRBJ1-1, with D possibly TRBD1 on 6 matching bases. V lost 4 bases and J lost 1, with 8 bases in between. Looked up from germline, CDR1 is SGDLS and CDR2 is YYNGEE. The CDR3 is 13 residues long. CDR3 in amino acids: CASSQTGNTEAFF. CDR3 DNA sequence: TGTGCCAGCAGCCAGACAGGGAACACTGAAGCTTTCTTT.

The chain recombines TRBV5-4 with TRBJ2-5, with D maybe TRBD2 (6 bases). CDR1 and CDR2 (germline): SGHNT, YYREEE (reference sequence). The CDR3 covers 13 residues. V was pared by 4 bases and J by 4 bases, with 11 bases between. The CDR3 DNA reads TGTGCCAGCAGCCGGGGACTTGGAGAGACCCAGTACTTC. Translated: CASSRGLGETQYF.

The chain combines TRBV5-4 with TRBJ2-7; 8 bases map to TRBD1. Trimming cost V 0 bases and J 3 bases; bases outside gene matches: 8. There are 16 residues in the CDR3. Germline assignment: CDR1 SGHNT and CDR2 YYREEE (reference sequence). The DNA of the CDR3 is TGTGCCAGCAGCTTGGGGGGCGGGACAGGCGGCTACGAGCAGTACTTC. It specifies CASSLGGGTGGYEQYF.

As concerns this clone: Other DNA variants within this sample encode the same CDR3. The chain links TRBV5-1 to TRBJ2-3; D unclear. The germline V gene encodes CDR1 SGHRS and CDR2 YFSETQ. V dropped 0 bases and J dropped 0 bases, with 5 bases sitting between them. This CDR3 has 14 residues. DNA of the CDR3: TGCGCCAGCAGCTTGGGACAAAGCACAGATACGCAGTATTTT. This encodes CASSLGQSTDTQYF.